The present TCR beta chain was sequenced within a study of cytomegalovirus exposure and HLA in healthy donors. V was cut by 5 bases and J by 0 bases, with 17 bases left in between. The length of the CDR3 is 16 residues. CDR1 SGHTA and CDR2 FQGNSA come from the germline V gene. This PCR relied on a set of 60 Vbeta primers and 13 Jbeta primers. Profiling relied on immunoSEQ multiplex PCR, and the TCRdb table lists in-frame clones only, not all of them. The data contain 100,000 to 150,000 clones, more than 80% of them singletons. The chain couples TRBV7-2 to TRBJ2-7; D perhaps matches TRBD2 (6 bases). Sequencing was done on a sample of PBMCs. The sequence derives from a man aged 35 to 55 in good health and CMV-seronegative. This chain's CDR3 is CASSRTIAEISYEQYF. The CDR3 nucleotides are TGTGCCAGCAGCCGGACCATAGCGGAGATCTCCTACGAGCAGTACTTC.